The 12 T cell receptor beta chains below all came from one sample that was sequenced in a study of shared clonotypes between healthy human individuals. Repertoires were generated with immunoSEQ multiplex PCR, while TCRdb's copy carries only in-frame clones and drops some. The repertoire includes 2 million or so clones, 90% to 95% of them detected once, and 0.13% sits in the top ten. Sequenced input: naive CD4+ T cells sorted from blood. Subset described: CD45RA+ positively selected. The receptors were sampled from a young man in good health.

V is TRBV5-1 and J is TRBJ1-6; tentative D call: TRBD1 (6 bases). Per germline, CDR1 SGHRS and CDR2 YFSETQ. This CDR3 spans 14 amino acids. V was shortened by 7 bases and J by 8 bases, with 16 bases between the two germline ends. The CDR3 here is CASQGQGGDSPLHF. CDR3 DNA: TGCGCCAGCCAGGGGCAGGGAGGGGATTCACCCCTCCACTTT.

The chain is built from TRBV4-3 and TRBJ2-3, with 9 bases lining up with TRBD2. Trimming took 0 bases from V and 7 from J; bases not matched to a gene: 8. The CDR3 loop spans 16 amino acids. Germline values: CDR1 LGHNA, CDR2 YSLEER. The CDR3 region is CASSQDLPSGANTQYF. CDR3 bases: TGCGCCAGCAGCCAAGATCTCCCTAGCGGGGCTAATACGCAGTATTTT.

Remarks on this clone: The same CDR3 can be traced to other DNA sequences in this sample. The V call is TRBV6-5, the J call TRBJ1-3, with D perhaps TRBD1 (5 bases). CDR1 and CDR2 (germline): MNHEY, SVGAGI. This CDR3 region has 14 residues. V dropped 6 bases and J dropped 4 bases, with 13 bases sitting between them. The CDR3 spells CASSRGGTGNTIYF. CDR3 DNA sequence: TGTGCCAGCAGCCGCGGGGGGACCGGAAACACCATATATTTT.

V gene TRBV5-1 combines with J gene TRBJ1-1; D gene unclear. Deletions cut 4 bases from V and 8 bases from J, with 15 bases between. Per the germline V gene, CDR1 is SGHRS and CDR2 is YFSETQ. The CDR3 is made up of 13 amino acids. CDR3 in amino acids: CASSLRTAEEAFF. In nucleotides, the CDR3 is TGCGCCAGCAGCCTCCGGACGGCGGAGGAAGCTTTCTTT.

The chain has TRBV30 and TRBJ1-5; D is possibly TRBD1 (6 bases). Germline V CDR1 and CDR2: GTSNPN, SVGIG (reference sequence). With 0 bases removed from V and 1 base from J, the gap between germline ends came to 19 bases. The CDR3 runs 18 residues. This CDR3 is CAWSVGKVGTTSNQPQHF. CDR3 sequence (DNA): TGTGCCTGGAGTGTGGGGAAAGTTGGGACAACCAGCAATCAGCCCCAGCATTTT.

V is TRBV5-1 and J is TRBJ2-5; possible D gene TRBD1, 5 bases. The V and J ends lost 0 bases and 5 bases respectively, with 17 bases between them. The CDR3 totals 16 residues. CDR1 and CDR2 (germline): SGHRS, YFSETQ. The CDR3 DNA reads TGCGCCAGCAGCTTGGCCGGTTCAACAGGTGGGGAGACCCAGTACTTC. Translating it yields CASSLAGSTGGETQYF.

The chain uses TRBV28 and TRBJ2-3, with 7 bases matching TRBD1. From germline, CDR1 is MDHEN and CDR2 SYDVKM. Unmatched junction bases numbered 6, after V lost 5 bases and J lost 4 bases. The CDR3 has 14 residues. Here the CDR3 DNA reads TGTGCCAGCAGTCCCCGACAGGGTGCAGATACGCAGTATTTT. This codes for CASSPRQGADTQYF.

The V gene is TRBV9, the J gene TRBJ2-1, with 11 nucleotides matching TRBD2. The CDR3 is made up of 19 amino acids. Germline values: CDR1 SGDLS, CDR2 YYNGEE. The trim removed 0 bases at V and 0 bases at J, leaving 8 bases unmatched. The CDR3, as DNA: TGTGCCAGCAGCGTAGGGACTAGCGGGCTCCCTAGCTCCTACAATGAGCAGTTCTTC. It encodes CASSVGTSGLPSSYNEQFF.

The gene calls are TRBV6-1 and TRBJ1-4; D perhaps matches TRBD1 (6 bases). CDR1 MNHNS and CDR2 SASEGT come from the germline V gene. Trimming cost V 5 bases and J 0 bases, with 10 bases left between them. The CDR3 covers 15 residues. CDR3 residues: CASSPRQATNEKLFF. CDR3 coding DNA: TGTGCCAGCAGTCCCCGACAGGCAACTAATGAAAAACTGTTTTTT.

Notes on this clone: Other DNA sequences in this sample translate to the same CDR3. This rearrangement joins TRBV6-1 to TRBJ2-5; perhaps TRBD1 as D (5 bases). Germline CDR1 reads MNHNS; CDR2 reads SASEGT. The CDR3 sequence is 14 residues long. Trimming left V 1 base short and J 5 bases short, with 11 bases between. The CDR3 nucleotides read TGTGCCAGCAGTGAAGGGGGCGCCGGGGAGACCCAGTACTTC. Translating gives CASSEGGAGETQYF.

The rearrangement links TRBV25-1 to TRBJ1-1; no reliable D call. The CDR3 covers 15 residues. The germline V gene encodes CDR1 MGHDK and CDR2 SYGVNS. Deletions cut 1 base from V and 0 bases from J, with 9 bases between. The CDR3 bases are TGTGCCAGCAGTGAATCGCGGATCATGAACACTGAAGCTTTCTTT. This translates into CASSESRIMNTEAFF.

For the CDR3, the DNA is TGCGCCAGCAGCAACCGTGACAGGGGCGAGGAGACCCAGTACTTC. Its protein is CASSNRDRGEETQYF. V and J are TRBV5-1 and TRBJ2-5, with 8 positions matching TRBD1. Per the germline V gene, CDR1 is SGHRS and CDR2 is YFSETQ. The CDR3 loop spans 15 amino acids. The J segment lost 5 bases and the V segment lost 4 bases, leaving 10 bases of the junction unmatched. Based on the CDR3 plus reference TRBV5-1 and TRBJ2-5, the full variable domain is KAGVTQTPRYLIKTRGQQVTLSCSPISGHRSVSWYQQTPGQGLQFLFEYFSETQRNKGNFPGRFSGRQFSNSRSEMNVSTLELGDSALYLCASSNRDRGEETQYFGPGTRLLVL.